This T cell receptor beta chain stems from a study of long-term antiretroviral therapy in people with HIV. Study outcomes and limitations: From about 2003 to 2018, blood was obtained, possibly while participants received older ART regimens. The study found narrower CDR3 length ranges in HIV repertoires than in controls. Dominance of pre-ART expanded clones persisted, fluctuating and often declining after ART.

Germline CDR1 LNHDA, CDR2 SQIVND (reference sequence). This CDR3 has 16 amino acids. The assay, immunoSEQ v3.0, was run at survey level. Clones were sequenced by immunoSEQ multiplex PCR, and TCRdb holds only the in-frame ones, with some missing. The repertoire includes 23,000 or so clones, 80% to 85% of them detected once, and around 24% sits in the top ten. Remarks on this clone: Its specificity is unknown.

The sequence came from a man aged 45 to 65 with HIV. The chain employs TRBV19 and TRBJ2-2; 10 bases are a match to TRBD1. The input for sequencing was unsorted PBMCs, taken 0.4 years after starting antiretroviral therapy. The CDR3 sequence: CASQSTGGLGTGELFF. DNA of the CDR3: TGTGCTTCCCAGTCGACAGGGGGCTTAGGGACCGGGGAGCTGTTTTTT.